Below, one TCR beta chain is given with its context. This record comes from a study of blood T cell repertoires in COVID-19. Study information: Sites across the United States, Italy and Spain contributed samples from acute and convalescent COVID-19. From T cells, B-cell-depleted T cells, or PBMCs came the material, which was cDNA or gDNA.

Per the original methods: The authors estimated nucleated cell counts from reference gene primer amplification. Profiling relied on immunoSEQ multiplex PCR, and the TCRdb table lists in-frame clones only, not all of them. Clone size and V and J calls were adopted from that table, with D and trimming inferred from the DNA. The sample has about 160,000 clones, about 88% seen once; the top ten hold over 5%. Sequencing input: peripheral blood. The clonotype comes from a woman aged 45-59 years with COVID-19, enrolled during active disease.

The DNA for the CDR3 is TGTGCCAGCACCATACAGGGAGGGGGGAATTCACCCCTCCACTTT. Protein product: CASTIQGGGNSPLHF. The chain has TRBV7-9 and TRBJ1-6; a possible D gene is TRBD1 (6 bases). Germline-derived CDR1 and CDR2 are SEHNR and FQNEAQ (reference sequence). The germline V and J ends were trimmed by 7 bases and 7 bases, with 17 bases remaining between them. This CDR3 has 15 amino acids.